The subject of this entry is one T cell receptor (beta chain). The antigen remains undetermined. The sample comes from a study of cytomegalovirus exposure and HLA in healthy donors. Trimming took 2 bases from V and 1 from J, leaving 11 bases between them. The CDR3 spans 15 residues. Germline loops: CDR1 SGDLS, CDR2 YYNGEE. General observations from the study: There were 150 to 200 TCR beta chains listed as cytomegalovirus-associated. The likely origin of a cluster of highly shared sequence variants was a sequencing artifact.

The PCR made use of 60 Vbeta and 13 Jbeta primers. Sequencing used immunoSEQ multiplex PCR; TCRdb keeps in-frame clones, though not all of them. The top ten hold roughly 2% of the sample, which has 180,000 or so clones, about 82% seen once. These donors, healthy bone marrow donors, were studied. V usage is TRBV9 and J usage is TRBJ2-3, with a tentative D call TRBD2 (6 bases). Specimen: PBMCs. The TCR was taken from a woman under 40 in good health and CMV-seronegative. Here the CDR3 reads CASSVEGTGTDTQYF. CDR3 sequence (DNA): TGTGCCAGCAGCGTGGAGGGAACGGGCACAGATACGCAGTATTTT.